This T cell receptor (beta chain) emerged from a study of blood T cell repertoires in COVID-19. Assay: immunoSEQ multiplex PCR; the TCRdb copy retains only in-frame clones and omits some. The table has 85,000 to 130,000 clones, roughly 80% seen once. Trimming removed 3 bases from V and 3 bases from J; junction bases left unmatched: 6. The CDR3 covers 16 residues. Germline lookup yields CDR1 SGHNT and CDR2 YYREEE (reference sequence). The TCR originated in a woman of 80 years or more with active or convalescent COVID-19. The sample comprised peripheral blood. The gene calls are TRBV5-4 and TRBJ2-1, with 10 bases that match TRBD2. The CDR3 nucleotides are TGTGCCAGCAGCTCCCCTAGCGGGAGAATCTACAATGAGCAGTTCTTC. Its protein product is CASSSPSGRIYNEQFF.